The T cell receptor (beta chain) described here comes from a study of shared clonotypes between healthy human individuals. Study conclusions and caveats: As a rule, naive subsets had a larger estimated richness than memory subsets.

Donation came from healthy HIV-negative adults that had no recent acute infections or vaccinations. It was across several immunoSEQ plates that each subset's genomic DNA was evenly split. Clones were sequenced by immunoSEQ multiplex PCR, and TCRdb holds only the in-frame ones, with some missing. The sample holds some 2,000,000 clones, 85% to 95% seen once. Remarks on this clone: What it recognizes is unknown.

Germline CDR1 SGHTA, CDR2 FQGNSA. Trimming stripped 5 bases from V and 7 bases from J, with 15 bases between. The CDR3 contains 14 residues. The sample taken for sequencing was naive CD4+ T cells sorted from blood. Subset here: CD45RA+ positively selected. This rearrangement joins TRBV7-2 to TRBJ2-1; a possible D gene is TRBD2 (5 bases). This TCR was sampled from a man younger than 35 in good health. The DNA of the CDR3 is TGTGCCAGCAGCCCTAGAGAGGGTTCGAATGAGCAGTTCTTC. Translated: CASSPREGSNEQFF.